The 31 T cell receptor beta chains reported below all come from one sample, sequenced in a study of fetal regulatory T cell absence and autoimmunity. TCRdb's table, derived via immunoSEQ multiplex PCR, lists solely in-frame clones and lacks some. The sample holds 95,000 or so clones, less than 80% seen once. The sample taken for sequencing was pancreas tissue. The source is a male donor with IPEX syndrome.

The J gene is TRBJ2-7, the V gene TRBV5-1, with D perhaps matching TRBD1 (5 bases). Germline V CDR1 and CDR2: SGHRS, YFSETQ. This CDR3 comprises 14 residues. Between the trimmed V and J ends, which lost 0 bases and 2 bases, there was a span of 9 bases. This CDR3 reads CASSLAQGPYEQYF. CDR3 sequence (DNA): TGCGCCAGCAGCTTGGCGCAGGGTCCCTACGAGCAGTACTTC.

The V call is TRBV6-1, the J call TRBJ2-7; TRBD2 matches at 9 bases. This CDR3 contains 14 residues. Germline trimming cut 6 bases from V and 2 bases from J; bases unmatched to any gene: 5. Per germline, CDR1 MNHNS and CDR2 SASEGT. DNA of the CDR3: TGTGCCAGCAGCGTAGCGGGAGTTGCCTACGAGCAGTACTTC. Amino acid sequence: CASSVAGVAYEQYF.

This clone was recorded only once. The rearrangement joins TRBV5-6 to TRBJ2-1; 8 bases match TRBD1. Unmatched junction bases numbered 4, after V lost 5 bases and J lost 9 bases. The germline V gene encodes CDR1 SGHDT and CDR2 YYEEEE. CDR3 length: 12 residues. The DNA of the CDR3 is TGTGCCAGCAGGATCGGACAGGGTGAGCAGTTCTTC. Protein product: CASRIGQGEQFF.

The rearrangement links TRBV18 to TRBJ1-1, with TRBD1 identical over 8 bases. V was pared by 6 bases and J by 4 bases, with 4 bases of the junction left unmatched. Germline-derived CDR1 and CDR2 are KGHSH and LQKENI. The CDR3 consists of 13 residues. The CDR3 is CASSTTGGTEAFF. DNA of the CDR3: TGTGCCAGCTCGACAACAGGGGGCACTGAAGCTTTCTTT.

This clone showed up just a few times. The CDR3 spells CASSLSNSYEQYF. CDR3 nucleotide sequence: TGTGCCAGCAGCCTTTCGAACTCCTACGAGCAGTACTTC. V usage is TRBV28 and J usage is TRBJ2-7; D unclear. Germline V gene data show CDR1 as MDHEN and CDR2 as SYDVKM. This CDR3 comprises 13 residues. Trimming pared 6 bases from V and 0 bases from J, leaving 9 bases between.

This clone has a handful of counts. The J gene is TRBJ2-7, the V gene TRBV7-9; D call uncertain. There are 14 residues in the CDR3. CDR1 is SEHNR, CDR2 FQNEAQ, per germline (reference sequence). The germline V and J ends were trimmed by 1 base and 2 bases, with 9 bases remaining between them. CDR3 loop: CASSLVPGAYEQYF. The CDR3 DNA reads TGTGCCAGCAGCTTAGTCCCGGGTGCCTACGAGCAGTACTTC.

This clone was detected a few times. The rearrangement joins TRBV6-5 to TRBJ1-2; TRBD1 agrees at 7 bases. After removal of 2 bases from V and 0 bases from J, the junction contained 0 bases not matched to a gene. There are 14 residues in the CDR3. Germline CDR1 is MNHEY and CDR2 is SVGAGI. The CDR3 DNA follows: TGTGCCAGCAGTTACGGGACAGCTAACTATGGCTACACCTTC. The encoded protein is CASSYGTANYGYTF.

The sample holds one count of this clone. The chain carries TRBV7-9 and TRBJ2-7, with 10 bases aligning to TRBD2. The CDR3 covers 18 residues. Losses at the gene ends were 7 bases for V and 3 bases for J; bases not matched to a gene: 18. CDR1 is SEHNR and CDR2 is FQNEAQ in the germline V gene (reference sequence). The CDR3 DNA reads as TGTGCCAGCAAACTGGGAGAATTAAAGCGGGAGGGCCTCTACGAGCAGTACTTC. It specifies CASKLGELKREGLYEQYF.

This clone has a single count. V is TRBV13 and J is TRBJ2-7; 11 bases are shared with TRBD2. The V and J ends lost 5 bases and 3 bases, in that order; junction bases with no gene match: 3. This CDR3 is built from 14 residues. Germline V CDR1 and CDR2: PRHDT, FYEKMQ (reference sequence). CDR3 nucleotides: TGTGCCAGCAGCCTAGCGGGAGGTCACTACGAGCAGTACTTC. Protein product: CASSLAGGHYEQYF.

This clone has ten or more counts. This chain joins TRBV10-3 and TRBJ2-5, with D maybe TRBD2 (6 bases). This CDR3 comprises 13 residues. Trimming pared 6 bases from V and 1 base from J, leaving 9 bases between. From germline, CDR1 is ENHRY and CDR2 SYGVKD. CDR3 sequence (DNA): TGTGCCATCAGGGACTACTTCCAAGAGACCCAGTACTTC. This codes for CAIRDYFQETQYF.

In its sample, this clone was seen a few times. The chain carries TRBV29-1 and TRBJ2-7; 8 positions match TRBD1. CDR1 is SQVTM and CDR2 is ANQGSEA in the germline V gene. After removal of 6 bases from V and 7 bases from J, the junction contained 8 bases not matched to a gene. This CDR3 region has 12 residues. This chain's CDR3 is CSVFRQGREQYF. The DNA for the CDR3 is TGCAGCGTCTTCAGACAGGGGAGGGAGCAGTACTTC.

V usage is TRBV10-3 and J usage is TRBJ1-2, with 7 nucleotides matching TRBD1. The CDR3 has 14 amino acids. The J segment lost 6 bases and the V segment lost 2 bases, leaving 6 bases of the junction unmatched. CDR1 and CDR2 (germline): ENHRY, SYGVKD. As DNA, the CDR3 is TGTGCCATCAGTGAGAGACAGGGATTGGATGGCTACACCTTC. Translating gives CAISERQGLDGYTF.

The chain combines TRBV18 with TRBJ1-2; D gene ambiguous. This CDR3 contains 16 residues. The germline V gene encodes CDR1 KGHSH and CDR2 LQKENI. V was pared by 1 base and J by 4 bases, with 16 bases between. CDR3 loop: CASSPLFSGSSYGYTF. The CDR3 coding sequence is TGTGCCAGCTCACCACTGTTCTCGGGATCTTCCTATGGCTACACCTTC.

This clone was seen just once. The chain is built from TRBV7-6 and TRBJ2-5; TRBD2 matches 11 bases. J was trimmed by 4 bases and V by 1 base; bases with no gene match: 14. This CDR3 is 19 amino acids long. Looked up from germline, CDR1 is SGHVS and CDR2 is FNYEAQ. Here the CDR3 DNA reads TGTGCCAGCAGCTTAGGTCGGTTACTAGCGGGGGAGCAGGCAGAGACCCAGTACTTC. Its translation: CASSLGRLLAGEQAETQYF.

CDR3 sequence: CASRTSGVLYF. The DNA of the CDR3 is TGTGCCAGCAGGACTAGCGGGGTGCTGTACTTC. V usage is TRBV2 and J usage is TRBJ2-7, with TRBD2 matching over 11 bases. After removal of 6 bases from V and 12 bases from J, the junction contained 4 bases not matched to a gene. There are 11 residues in the CDR3. Germline values: CDR1 SNHLY, CDR2 FYNNEI.

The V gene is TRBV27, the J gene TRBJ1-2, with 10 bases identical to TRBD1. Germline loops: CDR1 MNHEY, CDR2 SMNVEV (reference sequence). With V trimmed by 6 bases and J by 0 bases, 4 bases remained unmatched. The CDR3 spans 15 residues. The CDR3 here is CASRSGTGANYGYTF. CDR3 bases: TGTGCCAGCAGGTCCGGGACAGGGGCTAACTATGGCTACACCTTC.

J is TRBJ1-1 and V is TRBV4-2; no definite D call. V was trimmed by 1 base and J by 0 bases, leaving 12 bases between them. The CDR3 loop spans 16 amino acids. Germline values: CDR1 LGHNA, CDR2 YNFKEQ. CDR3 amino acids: CASSQVRSAMNTEAFF. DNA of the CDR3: TGTGCCAGCAGCCAAGTAAGGTCCGCGATGAACACTGAAGCTTTCTTT.

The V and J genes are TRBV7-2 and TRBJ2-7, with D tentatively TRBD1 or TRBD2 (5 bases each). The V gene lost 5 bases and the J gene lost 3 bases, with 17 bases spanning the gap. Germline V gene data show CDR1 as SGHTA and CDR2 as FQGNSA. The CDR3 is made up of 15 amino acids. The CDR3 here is CASSPVGVGCYEQYF. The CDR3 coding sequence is TGTGCCAGCAGCCCGGTGGGGGTCGGTTGCTACGAGCAGTACTTC.

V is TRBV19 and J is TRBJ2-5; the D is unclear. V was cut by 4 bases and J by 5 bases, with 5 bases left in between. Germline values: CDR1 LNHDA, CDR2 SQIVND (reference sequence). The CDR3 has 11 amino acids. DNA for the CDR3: TGTGCCAGTAGTAGACGGGAGACCCAGTACTTC. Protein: CASSRRETQYF.

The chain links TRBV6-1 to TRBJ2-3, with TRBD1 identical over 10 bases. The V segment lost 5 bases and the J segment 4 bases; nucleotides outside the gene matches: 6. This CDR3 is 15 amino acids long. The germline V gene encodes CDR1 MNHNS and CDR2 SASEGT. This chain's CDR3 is CASSLGTGDADTQYF. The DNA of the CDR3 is TGTGCCAGCAGTTTGGGGACAGGGGACGCAGATACGCAGTATTTT.

The CDR3 is CASSLARGRNTIYF. Written as DNA, the CDR3 is TGTGCCAGCAGCTTGGCCAGGGGTAGAAACACCATATATTTT. The J gene is TRBJ1-3, the V gene TRBV5-6; tentative D call: TRBD1 (6 bases). CDR1 is SGHDT, CDR2 YYEEEE, per germline. The CDR3 covers 14 residues. V shed 0 bases and J shed 5 bases, with 9 bases lying between them. Combining the CDR3 with reference TRBV5-6 and TRBJ1-3 gives the whole variable domain DAGVTQSPTHLIKTRGQQVTLRCSPKSGHDTVSWYQQALGQGPQFIFQYYEEEERQRGNFPDRFSGHQFPNYSSELNVNALLLGDSALYLCASSLARGRNTIYFGEGSWLTVV.

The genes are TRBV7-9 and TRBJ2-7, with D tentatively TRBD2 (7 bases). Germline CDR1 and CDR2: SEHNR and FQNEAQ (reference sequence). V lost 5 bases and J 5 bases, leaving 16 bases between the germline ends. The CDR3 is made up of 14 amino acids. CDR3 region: CASSPLLGGHEQYF. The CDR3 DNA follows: TGTGCCAGCAGCCCACTACTCGGGGGGCACGAGCAGTACTTC.

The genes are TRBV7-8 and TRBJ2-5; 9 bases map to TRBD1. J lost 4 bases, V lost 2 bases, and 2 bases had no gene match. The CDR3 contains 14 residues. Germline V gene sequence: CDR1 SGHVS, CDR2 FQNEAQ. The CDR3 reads CASSLRDRAETQYF. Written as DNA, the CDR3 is TGTGCCAGCAGCTTAAGGGACAGGGCAGAGACCCAGTACTTC.

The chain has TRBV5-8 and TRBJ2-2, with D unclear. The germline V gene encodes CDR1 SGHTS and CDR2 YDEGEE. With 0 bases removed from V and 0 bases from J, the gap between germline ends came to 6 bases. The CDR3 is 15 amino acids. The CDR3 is CASSLVGSNTGELFF. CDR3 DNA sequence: TGTGCCAGCAGCTTGGTCGGGTCGAACACCGGGGAGCTGTTTTTT.

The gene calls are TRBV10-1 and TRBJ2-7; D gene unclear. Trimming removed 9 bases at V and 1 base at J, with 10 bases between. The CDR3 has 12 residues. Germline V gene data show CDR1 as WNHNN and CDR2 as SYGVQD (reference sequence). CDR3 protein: CARVFPSYEQYF. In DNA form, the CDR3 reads TGCGCCAGAGTATTCCCTTCCTACGAGCAGTACTTC.

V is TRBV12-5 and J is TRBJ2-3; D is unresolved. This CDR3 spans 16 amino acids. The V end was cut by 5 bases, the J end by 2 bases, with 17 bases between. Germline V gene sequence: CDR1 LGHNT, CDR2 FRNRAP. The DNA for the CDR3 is TGTGCTAGTGGTCCCCCCTGGAGTAGGATCACAGATACGCAGTATTTT. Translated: CASGPPWSRITDTQYF.

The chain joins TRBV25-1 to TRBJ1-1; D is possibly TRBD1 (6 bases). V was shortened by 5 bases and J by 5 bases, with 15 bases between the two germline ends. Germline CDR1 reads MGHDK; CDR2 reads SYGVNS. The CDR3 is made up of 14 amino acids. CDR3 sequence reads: CASSQWGGRTEAFF. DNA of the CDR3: TGTGCCAGCAGTCAGTGGGGGGGCCGAACTGAAGCTTTCTTT.

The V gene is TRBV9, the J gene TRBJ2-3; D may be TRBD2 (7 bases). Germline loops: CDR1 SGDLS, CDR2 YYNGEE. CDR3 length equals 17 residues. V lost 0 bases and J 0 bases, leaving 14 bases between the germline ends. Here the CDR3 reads CASSVAGGHLSTDTQYF. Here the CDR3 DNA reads TGTGCCAGCAGCGTAGCGGGGGGCCACCTTAGCACAGATACGCAGTATTTT.

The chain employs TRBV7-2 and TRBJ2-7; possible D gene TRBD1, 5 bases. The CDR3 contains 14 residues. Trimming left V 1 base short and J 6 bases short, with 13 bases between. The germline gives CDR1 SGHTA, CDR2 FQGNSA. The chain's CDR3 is CASSLVPGMGEQYF. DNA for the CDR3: TGTGCCAGCAGCTTAGTCCCAGGGATGGGCGAGCAGTACTTC.

CDR3 sequence reads: CASTTAVGNQPQHF. The CDR3, as DNA: TGTGCCAGCACGACGGCCGTGGGCAATCAGCCCCAGCATTTT. The gene calls are TRBV27 and TRBJ1-5, with no clear D. Trimming cost V 7 bases and J 2 bases, with 12 bases left between them. The CDR3 covers 14 residues. Germline CDR1 is MNHEY and CDR2 is SMNVEV (reference sequence).

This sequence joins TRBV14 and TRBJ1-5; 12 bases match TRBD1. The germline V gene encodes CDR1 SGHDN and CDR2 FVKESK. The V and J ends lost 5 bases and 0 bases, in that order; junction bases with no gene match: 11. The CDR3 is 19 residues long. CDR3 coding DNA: TGTGCCAGCAGCTATCCGGGACAGGGGGCGAGGGATAGCAATCAGCCCCAGCATTTT. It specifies CASSYPGQGARDSNQPQHF.